Each of the 4 T cell receptor beta chains below was sequenced from the same sample in a study of CD8+CD57+ T cells in acquired aplastic anemia. For sequencing, patients were chosen who had shown expansion of CD8+CD57+ cells by flow cytometry. CDR3 and TCR beta VDJ profiling relied on genomic DNA as the template. TCRdb passed the reads through MiXCR, listing each CDR3 protein once. The table includes some 120,000 distinct CDR3 sequences, 40% detected once. Sequenced input: sorted CD4+, CD8+, or CD8+CD57+ T cells (not recorded which) from PBMCs. Every receptor here comes from a human donor with aplastic anemia.

This clonotype was found many times. Sequence at one end of the junction differs from germline and may be a read error. The gene calls are TRBV7-9 and TRBJ1-1; D possibly corresponds to TRBD1 (6 bases). The CDR3 consists of 15 residues. CDR1 and CDR2 from the germline V gene are SEHNR and FQNEAQ (reference sequence). Here the CDR3 DNA reads TGTGCCAGCAACCCAGTGGGGGCGATGAAAACTGAAGCTTTCTTT. Protein product: CASNPVGAMKTEAFF.

This clonotype has ten or more counts. The chain has TRBV5-4 and TRBJ2-1, with TRBD2 matching 10 bases. Looked up from germline, CDR1 is SGHNT and CDR2 is YYREEE (reference sequence). The V and J ends lost 3 bases and 7 bases, in that order; junction bases with no gene match: 10. This CDR3 region has 16 residues. The DNA for the CDR3 is TGTGCCAGCAGCTCCGGACTAGCGGAAGGATTTAATGAGCAGTTCTTC. Amino acids: CASSSGLAEGFNEQFF.

This clonotype was detected ten times or more. V usage is TRBV6-5 and J usage is TRBJ1-2, with D maybe TRBD1 (5 bases). The V end lost 0 bases, the J end lost 4 bases, and 6 bases lay between the germline ends. Per the germline V gene, CDR1 is MNHEY and CDR2 is SVGAGI. The CDR3 length is 13 residues. CDR3 in amino acids: CASSYSDSYGYTF. The CDR3 coding sequence is TGTGCCAGCAGTTACTCCGACAGCTATGGCTACACCTTC.

The table lists this clonotype with many counts. Its ends do not fully match the called genes, so a read error is possible. The chain carries TRBV5-5 and TRBJ1-1; D ambiguous. Germline V gives CDR1 SGHKS, CDR2 YYEKEE (reference sequence). The CDR3 is 15 amino acids. CDR3 bases: TGTGCCGGCAGCTTGGTGTTGACAAGGGTGACTGAAGCTTTCTTT. Protein product: CAGSLVLTRVTEAFF.